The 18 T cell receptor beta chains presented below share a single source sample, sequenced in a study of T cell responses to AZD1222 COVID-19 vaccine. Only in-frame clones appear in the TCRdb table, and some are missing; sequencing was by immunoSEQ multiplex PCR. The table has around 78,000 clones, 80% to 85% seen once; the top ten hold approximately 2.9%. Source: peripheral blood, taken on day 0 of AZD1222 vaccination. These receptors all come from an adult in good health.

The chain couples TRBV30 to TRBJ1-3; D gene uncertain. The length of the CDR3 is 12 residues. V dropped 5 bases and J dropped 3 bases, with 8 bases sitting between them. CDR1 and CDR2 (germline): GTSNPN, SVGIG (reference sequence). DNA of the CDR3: TGTGCCTGGGAGAAGTATGGAAACACCATATATTTT. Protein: CAWEKYGNTIYF.

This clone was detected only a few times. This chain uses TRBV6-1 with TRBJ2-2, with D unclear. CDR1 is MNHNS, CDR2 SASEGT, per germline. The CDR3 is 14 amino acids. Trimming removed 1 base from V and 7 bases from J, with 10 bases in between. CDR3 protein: CASSEGAIVGELFF. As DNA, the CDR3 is TGTGCCAGCAGTGAAGGGGCAATTGTCGGGGAGCTGTTTTTT.

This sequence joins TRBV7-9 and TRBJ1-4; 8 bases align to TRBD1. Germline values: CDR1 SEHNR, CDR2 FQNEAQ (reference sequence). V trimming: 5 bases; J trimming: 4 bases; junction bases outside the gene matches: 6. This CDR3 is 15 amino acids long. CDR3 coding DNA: TGTGCCAGCAGCACGGACAGGGCCTTTAATGAAAAACTGTTTTTT. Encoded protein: CASSTDRAFNEKLFF. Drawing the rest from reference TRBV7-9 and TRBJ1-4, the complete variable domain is DTGVSQNPRHKITKRGQNVTFRCDPISEHNRLYWYRQTLGQGPEFLTYFQNEAQLEKSRLLSDRFSAERPKGSFSTLEIQRTEQGDSAMYLCASSTDRAFNEKLFFGSGTQLSVL.

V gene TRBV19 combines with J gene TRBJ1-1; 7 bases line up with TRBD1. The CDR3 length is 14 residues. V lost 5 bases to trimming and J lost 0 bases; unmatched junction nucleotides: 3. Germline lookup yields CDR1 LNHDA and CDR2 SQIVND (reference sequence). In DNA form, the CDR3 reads TGTGCCAGTAGTTCGGGACAGTTGAACACTGAAGCTTTCTTT. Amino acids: CASSSGQLNTEAFF.

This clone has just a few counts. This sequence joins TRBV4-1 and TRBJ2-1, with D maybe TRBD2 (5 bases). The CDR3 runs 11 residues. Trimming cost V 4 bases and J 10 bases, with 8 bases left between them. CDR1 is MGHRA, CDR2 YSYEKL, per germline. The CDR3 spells CASSRTGEQFF. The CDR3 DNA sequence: TGCGCCAGCAGCCGTACGGGGGAGCAGTTCTTC.

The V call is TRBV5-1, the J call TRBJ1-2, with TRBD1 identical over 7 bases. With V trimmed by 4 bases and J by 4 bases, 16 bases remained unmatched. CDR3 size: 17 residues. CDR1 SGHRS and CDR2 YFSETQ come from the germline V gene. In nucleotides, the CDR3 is TGCGCCAGCAGCACTATAGGGGGCCTCCCGACCAGCTATGGCTACACCTTC. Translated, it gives CASSTIGGLPTSYGYTF.

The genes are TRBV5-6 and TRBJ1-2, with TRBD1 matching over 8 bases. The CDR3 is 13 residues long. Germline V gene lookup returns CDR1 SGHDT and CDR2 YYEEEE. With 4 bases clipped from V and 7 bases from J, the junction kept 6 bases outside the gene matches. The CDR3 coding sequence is TGTGCCAGCAGCACGACAGGGGTGGGTGGCTACACCTTC. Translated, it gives CASSTTGVGGYTF.

Written as DNA, the CDR3 is TGTGCCAACCCTCCCGATCCCCTGGACTACCTTTCGGGCCCCTACGAGCAGTACTTC. As protein: CANPPDPLDYLSGPYEQYF. The rearrangement joins TRBV7-8 to TRBJ2-7; D is perhaps TRBD2 (6 bases). The CDR3 contains 19 residues. The germline V and J ends were trimmed by 10 bases and 2 bases, with 33 bases remaining between them. The germline V gene encodes CDR1 SGHVS and CDR2 FQNEAQ.

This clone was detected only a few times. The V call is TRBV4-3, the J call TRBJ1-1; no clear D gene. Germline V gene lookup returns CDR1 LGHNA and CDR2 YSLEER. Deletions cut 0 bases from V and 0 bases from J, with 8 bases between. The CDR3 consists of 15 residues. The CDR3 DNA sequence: TGCGCCAGCAGCCAAGAGGGGTTCATGAACACTGAAGCTTTCTTT. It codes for CASSQEGFMNTEAFF.

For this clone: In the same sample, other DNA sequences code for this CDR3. CDR3 nucleotides: TGCGCCAGCAGCTTGCAGGGGGCTCGTGGCACTGAAGCTTTCTTT. This gives the protein CASSLQGARGTEAFF. The V gene is TRBV5-1, the J gene TRBJ1-1, with TRBD1 identical over 8 bases. Germline CDR1 is SGHRS and CDR2 is YFSETQ. Trimming removed 1 base from V and 4 bases from J; junction bases left unmatched: 6. The CDR3 covers 15 residues.

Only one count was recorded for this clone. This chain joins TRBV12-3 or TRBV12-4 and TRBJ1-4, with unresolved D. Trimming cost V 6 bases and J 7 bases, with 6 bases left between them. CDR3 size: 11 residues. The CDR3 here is CASSTREKLFF. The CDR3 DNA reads TGTGCCAGCAGCACCCGTGAAAAACTGTTTTTT.

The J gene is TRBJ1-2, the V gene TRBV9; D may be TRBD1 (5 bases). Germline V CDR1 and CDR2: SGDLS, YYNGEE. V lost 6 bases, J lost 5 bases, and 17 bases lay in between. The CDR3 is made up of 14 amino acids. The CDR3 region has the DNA TGTGCCAGCACATTGGGGGACGTCGGGTATGGCTACACCTTC. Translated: CASTLGDVGYGYTF.

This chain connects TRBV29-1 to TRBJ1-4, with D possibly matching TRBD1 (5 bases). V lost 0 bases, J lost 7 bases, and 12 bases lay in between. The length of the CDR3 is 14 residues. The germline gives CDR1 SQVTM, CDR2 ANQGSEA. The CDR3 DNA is TGCAGCGTTGAAGATCGACAGTATGGTGAAAAACTGTTTTTT. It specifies CSVEDRQYGEKLFF.

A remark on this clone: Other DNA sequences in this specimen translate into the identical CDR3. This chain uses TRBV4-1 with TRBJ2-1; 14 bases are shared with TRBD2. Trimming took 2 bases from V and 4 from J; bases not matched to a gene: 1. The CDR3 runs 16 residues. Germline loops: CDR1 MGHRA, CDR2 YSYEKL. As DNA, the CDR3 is TGCGCCAGCAGCCAACGGACTAGCGGGGGGTACAATGAGCAGTTCTTC. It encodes CASSQRTSGGYNEQFF.

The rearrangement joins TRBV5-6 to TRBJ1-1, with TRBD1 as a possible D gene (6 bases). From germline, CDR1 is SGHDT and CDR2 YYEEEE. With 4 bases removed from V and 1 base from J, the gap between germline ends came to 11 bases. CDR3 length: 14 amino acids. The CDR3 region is CASSKDRRNTEAFF. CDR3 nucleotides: TGTGCCAGCAGCAAGGACAGACGGAACACTGAAGCTTTCTTT.

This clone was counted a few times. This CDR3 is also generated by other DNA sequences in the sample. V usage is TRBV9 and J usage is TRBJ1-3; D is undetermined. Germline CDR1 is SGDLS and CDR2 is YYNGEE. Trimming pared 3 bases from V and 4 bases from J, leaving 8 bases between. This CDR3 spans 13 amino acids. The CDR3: CASSATGGNTIYF. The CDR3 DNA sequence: TGTGCCAGCAGCGCTACCGGAGGAAACACCATATATTTT.

This CDR3 is CASSYDLPRVTLHF. CDR3 in DNA: TGTGCCAGCAGTTACGACCTTCCGCGGGTCACCCTCCACTTT. The chain couples TRBV6-2 or TRBV6-3 to TRBJ1-6; no clear D gene. The germline V gene encodes CDR1 MNHEY and CDR2 SVGEGT. V was clipped by 2 bases and J by 14 bases, with 16 bases between them. The CDR3 contains 14 residues.

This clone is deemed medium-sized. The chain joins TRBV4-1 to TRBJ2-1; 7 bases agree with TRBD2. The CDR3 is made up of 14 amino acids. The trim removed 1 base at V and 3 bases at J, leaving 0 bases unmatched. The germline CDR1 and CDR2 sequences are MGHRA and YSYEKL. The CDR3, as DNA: TGCGCCAGCAGCCAAGCGGGAGGCTACAATGAGCAGTTCTTC. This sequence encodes CASSQAGGYNEQFF.